This paragraph reports one T cell receptor (beta chain). This clonotype was seen repeatedly, ten times or more. Its antigen remains unidentified. Base qualities are not provided; no much larger clone lies one nucleotide away. These data are taken from a study of T cells in Graves' hyperthyroidism and ophthalmopathy (dated by TCRdb to the late 2010s). Background for the entire study: Peripheral blood was sampled at the time of initial diagnosis, prior to any treatment. To identify TCR V-J signatures that set the groups apart, the researchers used a discovery cohort of 100 or so patients, made up of roughly 40 with Graves' ophthalmopathy and 57 with stable Graves' hyperthyroidism. An independent validation cohort of fewer than 20 hyperthyroidism patients and about 16 patients who later progressed to ophthalmopathy tested prospective prediction of ophthalmopathy. For training and testing, the 100 or so patients in the discovery cohort were randomly divided in a 7:3 ratio. In addition, the study compared T-cell repertoires in thyroid tissue and in blood from roughly 6 Graves' hyperthyroidism patients. Once sampling was done, hyperthyroidism patients were given methimazole at a starting dose of 30 mg daily, whereas ophthalmopathy patients were given high-dose intravenous methylprednisolone. The paper describes TCR Vbeta CDR3 sequencing of 135 peripheral blood samples, made up of under 50 ophthalmopathy patients, roughly 80 hyperthyroidism patients and 17 progressor patients. What the study reported, not specific to this receptor: Ophthalmopathy was separated from stable hyperthyroidism by a 13 V-J signature model, with over 85% sensitivity and 81% to 83% specificity obtained in cross-validation and 80%/75% obtained in testing. Blood samples also contained most of the expanded thyroid clonotypes (frequency above 0.001), which suggests that blood repertoires may reflect thyroid immune responses. No statistical method was used to set the sample size in advance, and investigators knew the group allocation. In validation, progression to ophthalmopathy was predicted by the model with nearly 71% sensitivity and 72.22% specificity, a median of roughly 6.4 months before onset.

Ophthalmopathy patients had moderately to severely active disease, Clinical Activity Score of at least 3, NOSPECS grade of at least 4, and duration under 3 months. Exclusion was applied to patients with uncontrolled infections, other autoimmune diseases, pregnancy or lactation. Diagnoses relied on clinical symptoms, serum thyroxine and TRAb, thyroid ultrasound and orbital computed tomography. PBMCs were separated from roughly 9.3 ml of fresh peripheral blood using Ficoll-Paque density gradient centrifugation. Total RNA was extracted using Trizol reagent, and RNA quality was assessed on an Agilent 2100 Bioanalyzer. The TCR beta CDR3 regions were amplified from the RNA transcripts. The first round of RT-PCR for the TCR CDR3 was performed with the HTBI primer set and the Qiagen OneStep RT-PCR kit. Libraries were constructed in a second round of multiplex PCR, after which size selection and purification were carried out. Libraries were sequenced paired-end with 100 bp reads on an Illumina HiSeq2000. The paper's processing steps were these. SOAPnuke was used to process the raw data, removing reads that contained adapters or uncalled bases, had a mean Phred below 15, or lacked an exact match to the constant primer or identifier. High-quality paired reads were merged using COPE v1.2.5, and each unique nucleotide sequence was defined as a clonotype. Clonotypes were aligned to IMGT TRBV, TRBD and TRBJ reference segments using MiTCR v1.1. The analysis was restricted to V-J combinations with a frequency above 0.0001, which together covered about 99% of the repertoires. The TCS score was defined as F50 (clonal expansion) divided by E x V (chaos), with BLOSUM62-based TCRdist calculated between CDR3 peptides within each V-J. Welch's t-statistics and random forest reduced some 510 V-J features to some 14, which were used in a naive Bayes classifier (R e1071). TCRdb reran the public reads through fastp at Q25 and MiXCR, keeping productive beta chains. Every distinct CDR3 protein forms one entry, paired with its most common genes and DNA. None of the V and J calls come from the authors' own analysis; TCRdb made them. For this sample the table gives hundreds of thousands of distinct CDR3 sequences, of which approximately 23% were detected only once. Under 55% of the sample comes from the top ten.

CDR1 and CDR2 are read off the germline V gene as SGHVS and FQNEAQ. From cysteine to phenylalanine, the CDR3 is 15 amino acids long. This entry keeps only the CDR3 DNA: 45 bases, framed from base 1. At the junction V is shortened by 0 bases and J by 0 bases; bases outside the gene matches: 1. The sequenced sample was blood. This receptor chain uses TRBV7-8 and TRBJ2-5; 7 middle bases align to TRBD1. The receptor comes from a woman in her sixties or seventies with Graves' ophthalmopathy. The nucleotide sequence is given as TGTGCCAGCAGCTTAGCTAGGGGGCACCAAGAGACCCAGTACTTC. Its protein reads: CASSLARGHQETQYF. The full variable domain, completed from the reference TRBV7-8 and TRBJ2-5 proteins outside the CDR3, reads GAGVSQSPRYKVAKRGQDVALRCDPISGHVSLFWYQQALGQGPEFLTYFQNEAQLDKSGLPSDRFFAERPEGSVSTLKIQRTQQEDSAVYLCASSLARGHQETQYFGPGTRLLVL.